Below, 21 T cell receptor beta chains from the same sample are listed, as sequenced in a study of tumor and adjacent non-tumor tissue in lung cancer listed by TCRdb under 2018. Bulk unsorted tissue served as the source for RNA extraction, and RNA quality was assessed using a NanoDrop ND-1000 and an Agilent 2100. Normal lung samples were distant non-tumor tissue taken more than 3 cm from the tumor edge. Libraries came from multiplex PCR. These reads were obtained on an Illumina HiSeq 2500. TCRbeta libraries were constructed through three rounds of nested PCR with primers (Table S4) according to protocols adapted from ARM-PCR. The raw public data were reprocessed by TCRdb itself: fastp quality trimming at Q25, MiXCR clonotype calling, in-frame beta chains only. Rows are combined by CDR3 protein, so each entry shows the most common genes and DNA. For this sample there are roughly 82,000 distinct CDR3 sequences; 65% to 80% appear just once. The ten largest clones capture just over 20% of the sample.

The specimen was distant non-tumor lung tissue. The receptor set was obtained from a woman between 50 and 59 years old with non-small cell lung cancer.

Note on this clonotype: The CDR3 ends on some other residue instead of the conserved phenylalanine or tryptophan, so this is likely a read error. The rearrangement links TRBV7-2 to TRBJ2-4; no clear D. The CDR3 loop spans 11 amino acids. The V end lost 5 bases, the J end lost 5 bases, and 4 bases lay between the germline ends. The germline gives CDR1 SGHTA, CDR2 FQGNSA. CDR3 bases: TGTGCCAGCAGCCGTGAAAACATTCAGTACTTA. As protein: CASSRENIQYL.

The chain carries TRBV27 and TRBJ1-5; tentative D call: TRBD1 (6 bases). Looked up from germline, CDR1 is MNHEY and CDR2 is SMNVEV (reference sequence). V was shortened by 5 bases and J by 2 bases, with 16 bases between the two germline ends. CDR3 length: 16 residues. The CDR3 protein is CASSPLTGGGNQPQHF. The DNA for the CDR3 is TGTGCCAGCAGTCCTTTGACAGGCGGGGGCAATCAGCCCCAGCATTTT.

This clonotype was found once. The junction shows a germline mismatch at one end, possibly a read error. The gene calls are TRBV24-1 and TRBJ2-2; either TRBD1 or TRBD2 may fit D (5 bases each). The CDR3 consists of 15 residues. CDR1 and CDR2 from the germline V gene are KGHDR and SFDVKD. The CDR3 sequence is CATGDLLLGTGELFF. DNA of the CDR3: TGTGCCACCGGTGATTTGCTGTTAGGGACCGGGGAGCTCTTTTTT.

This clonotype was counted a single time. Germline is not matched at one junction end, which may reflect a read error. This chain joins TRBV28 and TRBJ2-2; the match to TRBD1 covers 8 bases. This CDR3 has 14 residues. Germline V gene data show CDR1 as MDHEN and CDR2 as SYDVKM. The CDR3 coding sequence is TGTGCCAGCGCAGAACAGGGGGACACAGGGGAGCTGTTTTTT. Residues: CASAEQGDTGELFF.

The sample holds one count of this clonotype. One junction end disagrees with the germline gene, perhaps due to a read error. CDR3 residues: CAGSQQVSYEQYF. The CDR3 nucleotides read TGTGCCGGCAGCCAGCAGGTTTCCTACGAGCAGTACTTC. V usage is TRBV6-2 or TRBV6-3 and J usage is TRBJ2-7; D ambiguous. In germline, CDR1 is MNHEY, CDR2 SVGEGT. There are 13 residues in the CDR3.

The chain joins TRBV11-2 to TRBJ1-2; a weak D match, TRBD1 (6 bases). There are 15 residues in the CDR3. Trimming took 3 bases from V and 4 from J, leaving 15 bases between them. Germline V lookup: CDR1 SGHAT, CDR2 FQNNGV. The DNA for the CDR3 is TGTGCCAGCAGCTTCGGTGGGGGCTCGAGCTATGGCTACACCTTC. Amino acid sequence: CASSFGGGSSYGYTF.

A note on this clonotype: Sequence at one end of the junction differs from germline and may be a read error. The V call is TRBV6-2 or TRBV6-3, the J call TRBJ1-3, with D hard to call. The germline V gene encodes CDR1 MNHEY and CDR2 SVGEGT. This CDR3 has 15 residues. CDR3 sequence reads: CASSYKEEAGNIIYF. Here the CDR3 DNA reads TGCGCCAGCAGTTACAAAGAGGAGGCTGGAAACATCATATATTTT.

Notes on this clonotype: Being one base from a much bigger clone, this may be a read error. The J gene is TRBJ2-7, the V gene TRBV20-1; D is possibly TRBD1 or TRBD2 (5 bases each). The CDR3 is 12 amino acids. Germline V gene data show CDR1 as DFQATT and CDR2 as SNEGSKA (reference sequence). The germline V and J ends were trimmed by 7 bases and 5 bases, with 15 bases remaining between them. The CDR3 spells CSDGAGTHEQYF. The DNA of the CDR3 is TGCAGTGATGGGGCAGGGACCCACGAGCAGTACTTC.

As concerns this clonotype: In this CDR3 the conserved last residue, phenylalanine or tryptophan, is missing, so a read error is likely. The J gene is TRBJ2-7, the V gene TRBV28, with 7 bases fitting TRBD1. Germline V gene lookup returns CDR1 MDHEN and CDR2 SYDVKM. V shed 3 bases and J 3 bases; nucleotides not matched to a gene: 5. This CDR3 has 14 amino acids. The CDR3 here is CASSFPGQDYEQYL. Here the CDR3 DNA reads TGTGCCAGCAGTTTCCCCGGACAGGACTACGAGCAGTACCTC.

About this clonotype itself: Mismatch with germline at one junction end may stem from a read error. The rearrangement links TRBV6-1 to TRBJ2-1; D not resolved. This CDR3 spans 15 amino acids. Germline lookup yields CDR1 MNHNS and CDR2 SASEGT. The CDR3 DNA sequence: TGTGCCAGCAGTGATAGCTTTGCCATCTACAATGTGCAGTTCTTC. Amino acid sequence: CASSDSFAIYNVQFF.

Regarding this clonotype: At one end, the junction sequence differs from germline, possibly due to a read error. V and J are TRBV7-9 and TRBJ2-1; D gene ambiguous. The length of the CDR3 is 12 residues. Germline loops: CDR1 SEHNR, CDR2 FQNEAQ (reference sequence). The CDR3 reads CASILTPHVQFF. The CDR3 DNA reads as TGTGCCAGCATCTTAACCCCCCATGTGCAGTTCTTC.

For the CDR3, the DNA is TGTGCCAGCTCACCACCGGCCAGCGGGACGGAAAACGAGCAGTACTTC. Encoded protein: CASSPPASGTENEQYF. J is TRBJ2-7 and V is TRBV18, with TRBD2 matching over 7 bases. The CDR3 totals 16 residues. CDR1 KGHSH and CDR2 LQKENI come from the germline V gene. Trimming cost V 0 bases and J 5 bases; bases outside gene matches: 10.

As concerns this clonotype: An end of the junction does not agree with germline; a read error may underlie this. The rearrangement links TRBV9 to TRBJ2-2; weak D call: TRBD2 (5 bases). The CDR3 is 12 residues long. The germline CDR1 and CDR2 sequences are SGDLS and YYNGEE. The CDR3 reads CASSDYDGELFF. Here the CDR3 DNA reads TGTGCTAGCAGCGACTATGACGGGGAGCTGTTTTTT.

This clonotype has at least ten counts. The J gene is TRBJ1-1, the V gene TRBV20-1; D remains unclear. This CDR3 spans 14 amino acids. In germline, CDR1 is DFQATT, CDR2 SNEGSKA (reference sequence). Trimming shortened V by 2 bases and J by 0 bases, and 10 bases separated the two germline ends. The CDR3 is CSARREEMNTEAFF. The CDR3 bases are TGCAGTGCTAGAAGGGAAGAGATGAACACTGAAGCTTTCTTT.

Regarding this clonotype: The junction differs from germline at one of its ends, possibly a read error. The V and J genes are TRBV5-5 and TRBJ1-5; TRBD1 is a possible D gene (6 bases). The V gene's germline CDR1 is SGHKS and CDR2 YYEKEE (reference sequence). CDR3 length: 15 residues. This chain's CDR3 is CASNLGGQSNQPQHF. Here the CDR3 DNA reads TGTGCCAGCAATTTGGGGGGGCAGTCCAATCAGCCCCAGCATTTC.

The V and J genes are TRBV11-3 and TRBJ2-2, with 10 bases lining up with TRBD2. J was trimmed by 9 bases and V by 4 bases; bases with no gene match: 11. The CDR3 is made up of 16 amino acids. CDR1 SGHNT and CDR2 YENEEA come from the germline V gene. CDR3 loop: CASSSRTSGNTWELFF. The CDR3 nucleotides are TGTGCCAGCAGCTCGAGGACTAGCGGAAACACTTGGGAGCTGTTTTTT.

The chain recombines TRBV10-3 with TRBJ2-2; tentative D call: TRBD1 (5 bases). From germline, CDR1 is ENHRY and CDR2 SYGVKD. With 5 bases removed from V and 5 bases from J, the gap between germline ends came to 27 bases. There are 19 residues in the CDR3. CDR3 amino acids: CAISTLVETVKVWTGELFF. CDR3 in DNA: TGTGCCATCAGTACCCTGGTGGAGACAGTTAAAGTATGGACCGGGGAGCTGTTTTTT.

V is TRBV10-3 and J is TRBJ2-5; 7 bases are shared with TRBD2. There are 20 residues in the CDR3. Germline trimming cut 2 bases from V and 3 bases from J; bases unmatched to any gene: 21. Germline CDR1 reads ENHRY; CDR2 reads SYGVKD. CDR3 in amino acids: CAISEPVGDWRETAEETQYF. The CDR3 DNA sequence: TGTGCCATCAGTGAGCCAGTGGGGGACTGGCGGGAGACTGCCGAAGAGACCCAGTACTTC.

About this clonotype itself: This may be a read error: a much more frequent sequence differs by one nucleotide. The chain is built from TRBV11-2 and TRBJ2-1; no clear D. The germline V and J ends were trimmed by 2 bases and 1 base, with 15 bases remaining between them. Germline V gives CDR1 SGHAT, CDR2 FQNNGV. The CDR3 length is 17 residues. The CDR3 DNA is TGTGCCAGCAGCTTAAGGCATCTAGAGGAATCCTACAATGAGCAGTTCTTC. Translation: CASSLRHLEESYNEQFF.

About this clonotype itself: This could be a read error, since a much larger clone is one nucleotide away. This rearrangement joins TRBV24-1 to TRBJ2-1; 10 bases line up with TRBD1. This CDR3 is built from 15 residues. The J segment lost 8 bases and the V segment lost 7 bases, leaving 10 bases of the junction unmatched. Germline V gene sequence: CDR1 KGHDR, CDR2 SFDVKD. CDR3: CATRDMTGGKYEQFF. The CDR3 DNA follows: TGTGCCACCAGAGATATGACAGGGGGCAAGTATGAGCAGTTCTTC.

Note on this clonotype: Relative to the germline gene, one junction end is altered; a read error may explain this. This chain connects TRBV5-1 to TRBJ2-1; D may match TRBD1 or TRBD2 (5 bases each). The germline CDR1 and CDR2 sequences are SGHRS and YFSETQ. The CDR3 is 15 amino acids. The CDR3 spells CSSSQGGTALGEQFF. The CDR3 DNA reads TGCTCCAGCAGCCAGGGTGGGACGGCGTTGGGTGAGCAGTTCTTC.